This T cell receptor (beta chain) is from a study of spatial heterogeneity in lung cancer. Background on the study: There were consistently more beta-chain sequences detected than alpha-chain sequences.

The CDR3 extends over 15 amino acids. Germline V gene data show CDR1 as SSHAT and CDR2 as FNYEAQ (reference sequence). TCRdb independently ran MiXCR on the 5' RACE reads; one entry per CDR3 protein. Here the sample spans roughly 48,000 distinct CDR3 sequences, approximately 5% being singletons. This clonotype was observed at least ten times. A read error may produce the germline difference seen at one junction end. Time point specified: sample taken at primary tumor resection. The input material, whole RNA from tumor, nontumor lung or frozen PBMC, was sequenced unsorted. The chain employs TRBV7-7 and TRBJ2-7; TRBD1 matches 10 bases. This specimen consisted of PBMCs, obtained at surgery. This sequence was found in a male donor with early-stage non-small cell lung cancer. The CDR3 protein is CASSRDRGPSYEQYF. The DNA of the CDR3 is TGTGCTAGCAGCCGGGACAGGGGTCCTTCCTACGAGCAGTACTTC.